One and the same sample provided the 20 T cell receptor beta chains below, sequenced in a study of human T cells and chemical hapten exposure (dated by TCRdb to the early 2020s). Libraries were built with RACE. The instrument was a NextSeq 500. TCRdb reprocessed the public reads (quality trimming at Q25 with fastp, clone calling with MiXCR) and kept in-frame beta chains. Here each entry gathers all rows of one CDR3 protein and keeps the most common genes and DNA. The sample data list fewer than 200,000 distinct CDR3 sequences, and approximately 20% of these were observed just once. Jointly, the top ten make up over 6.5% of the sample. Interpreted using the paper, the time point label stands for: patch test 1, 2 weeks after DPC sensitization. The treatment or condition label of this sample denotes: therapeutic diphenylcyclopropenone sensitization with weekly scalp DPC. This specimen was whole blood, taken in connection with sensitization to the hapten diphenylcyclopropenone (DPC). The receptors were sampled from a woman in her forties or fifties with alopecia areata. Some clones in this sample may be carry-over from other donors' samples.

The chain employs TRBV29-1 and TRBJ2-6, with 10 bases fitting TRBD1. Germline V gene lookup returns CDR1 SQVTM and CDR2 ANQGSEA. The CDR3 extends over 17 amino acids. The ends lost 6 bases at V and 1 base at J; junction bases unmatched: 9. The CDR3 sequence: CSVQGTGEGSGANVLTF. DNA of the CDR3: TGCAGCGTCCAAGGGACAGGGGAGGGTTCTGGGGCCAACGTCCTGACTTTC.

The V and J genes are TRBV5-1 and TRBJ1-1; D is unclear. Germline V gene data show CDR1 as SGHRS and CDR2 as YFSETQ. Trimming removed 3 bases from V and 1 base from J, with 10 bases in between. The CDR3 is 14 amino acids. CDR3 nucleotide sequence: TGCGCCAGCAGCTCGTTTAGCAGGAACACTGAAGCTTTCTTT. Protein product: CASSSFSRNTEAFF.

This clonotype was seen ten or more times. V is TRBV20-1 and J is TRBJ2-1; D gene unclear. Per germline, CDR1 DFQATT and CDR2 SNEGSKA (reference sequence). Trimming shortened V by 3 bases and J by 5 bases, and 2 bases separated the two germline ends. The CDR3 contains 10 residues. The CDR3 protein is CSASHNEQFF. The CDR3 coding sequence is TGCAGTGCTAGTCACAATGAGCAGTTCTTC.

This clonotype was seen a handful of times. V usage is TRBV20-1 and J usage is TRBJ2-5; 9 bases line up with TRBD2. CDR3 length equals 15 residues. Per the germline V gene, CDR1 is DFQATT and CDR2 is SNEGSKA (reference sequence). V shed 0 bases and J 2 bases; nucleotides not matched to a gene: 4. CDR3 DNA sequence: TGCAGTGCTAGAGATTACCTAGCGGGGCAAGAGACCCAGTACTTC. It codes for CSARDYLAGQETQYF.

The V call is TRBV18, the J call TRBJ1-2, with D perhaps TRBD1 (5 bases). Trimming stripped 8 bases from V and 2 bases from J, with 9 bases between. There are 12 residues in the CDR3. The germline V gene encodes CDR1 KGHSH and CDR2 LQKENI. The CDR3 DNA sequence: TGTGCCAGCCGGGGGGACAACTATGGCTACACCTTC. Translated: CASRGDNYGYTF.

The sample holds one count of this clonotype. The chain combines TRBV11-2 with TRBJ2-7, with 11 bases matching TRBD2. This CDR3 has 15 amino acids. Unmatched junction bases numbered 5, after V lost 4 bases and J lost 3 bases. The V gene's germline CDR1 is SGHAT and CDR2 FQNNGV. CDR3 amino acids: CASSSVTSGSYEQYF. CDR3 nucleotides: TGTGCCAGCAGCTCCGTCACTAGCGGGAGCTACGAGCAGTACTTC. Variable domain in full (rest from reference TRBV11-2 and TRBJ2-7): EAGVAQSPRYKIIEKRQSVAFWCNPISGHATLYWYQQILGQGPKLLIQFQNNGVVDDSQLPKDRFSAERLKGVDSTLKIQPAKLEDSAVYLCASSSVTSGSYEQYFGPGTRLTVT.

This clonotype has a handful of counts. The CDR3 protein is CSVAVVNLYGYTF. CDR3 bases: TGCAGCGTTGCGGTAGTGAACCTATATGGCTACACCTTC. The chain links TRBV29-1 to TRBJ1-2; D remains unclear. V lost 4 bases, J lost 5 bases, and 14 bases lay in between. The CDR3 length is 13 residues. Germline V CDR1 and CDR2: SQVTM, ANQGSEA.

The rearrangement links TRBV29-1 to TRBJ2-2; 9 positions agree with TRBD2. V shed 4 bases, J shed 3 bases, and the junction held 0 bases outside the gene matches. Per the germline V gene, CDR1 is SQVTM and CDR2 is ANQGSEA. There are 13 residues in the CDR3. CDR3 protein: CSVVAGDTGELFF. Written as DNA, the CDR3 is TGCAGCGTTGTAGCGGGAGACACCGGGGAGCTGTTTTTT.

The rearrangement uses TRBV3-1 and TRBJ2-5; TRBD1 or TRBD2 may be the D gene (6 bases each). The CDR3 contains 18 residues. The V end lost 2 bases, the J end lost 0 bases, and 19 bases lay between the germline ends. From germline, CDR1 is LGHDT and CDR2 YNNKEL (reference sequence). CDR3 in amino acids: CASSQKIGGLGYQETQYF. CDR3 sequence (DNA): TGTGCCAGCAGCCAAAAAATTGGGGGGCTTGGGTACCAAGAGACCCAGTACTTC.

This clonotype was counted a few times. The chain joins TRBV2 to TRBJ2-7; no clear D gene. The V end was cut by 5 bases, the J end by 3 bases, with 8 bases between. The CDR3 is 12 residues long. CDR1 SNHLY and CDR2 FYNNEI come from the germline V gene. In nucleotides, the CDR3 is TGTGCCAGCAGTTGGTCCGTCTACGAGCAGTACTTC. Amino acid sequence: CASSWSVYEQYF.

This clonotype was seen more than once but under ten times. The genes are TRBV29-1 and TRBJ2-7, with 7 nucleotides matching TRBD2. The CDR3 is 15 amino acids. Unmatched junction bases numbered 10, after V lost 2 bases and J lost 3 bases. Germline CDR1 and CDR2: SQVTM and ANQGSEA. CDR3 protein: CSVEYRGREGYEQYF. Here the CDR3 DNA reads TGCAGCGTTGAATATCGCGGGAGAGAAGGCTACGAGCAGTACTTC.

The rearrangement uses TRBV5-5 and TRBJ1-5; D is undetermined. The CDR3 contains 14 residues. Germline CDR1 reads SGHKS; CDR2 reads YYEKEE (reference sequence). V was shortened by 0 bases and J by 3 bases, with 7 bases between the two germline ends. The CDR3 DNA sequence: TGTGCCAGCAGCTTGGTTCGCTTCAATCAGCCCCAGCATTTT. Encoded protein: CASSLVRFNQPQHF.

This clonotype was seen more than once but under ten times. The chain recombines TRBV2 with TRBJ2-1, with 11 bases fitting TRBD1. The CDR3 loop spans 14 amino acids. From germline, CDR1 is SNHLY and CDR2 FYNNEI. V lost 8 bases, J lost 2 bases, and 2 bases stayed unmatched. The chain's CDR3 is CASQDRGPYNEQFF. CDR3 DNA: TGTGCCAGCCAGGACAGGGGGCCCTACAATGAGCAGTTCTTC.

The V call is TRBV12-3 or TRBV12-4, the J call TRBJ1-2; D gene unclear. CDR3 size: 14 residues. Between the trimmed V and J ends, which lost 3 bases and 0 bases, there was a span of 8 bases. CDR3 sequence reads: CASSFSEANYGYTF. CDR3 nucleotides: TGTGCCAGCAGTTTCAGTGAAGCTAACTATGGCTACACCTTC.

This clonotype was seen once. The chain has TRBV10-3 and TRBJ2-1; 8 positions match TRBD1. The V segment lost 6 bases and the J segment 1 base; nucleotides outside the gene matches: 8. Germline-derived CDR1 and CDR2 are ENHRY and SYGVKD. The CDR3 loop spans 16 amino acids. The CDR3 loop reads CAISGTGGYSYNEQFF. CDR3 nucleotides: TGTGCCATCAGCGGTACAGGGGGATATTCCTACAATGAGCAGTTCTTC.

This chain uses TRBV6-2 or TRBV6-3 with TRBJ2-5, with a tentative D call TRBD2 (5 bases). V lost 6 bases and J 4 bases, leaving 12 bases between the germline ends. CDR1 is MNHEY and CDR2 is SVGEGT in the germline V gene. This CDR3 contains 13 residues. CDR3 bases: TGTGCCAGCAGCTCCGGGGAACGAGAGACCCAGTACTTC. As protein: CASSSGERETQYF.

This chain connects TRBV20-1 to TRBJ2-3, with D unclear. V was trimmed by 6 bases and J by 2 bases, leaving 15 bases between them. Per germline, CDR1 DFQATT and CDR2 SNEGSKA (reference sequence). This CDR3 contains 14 residues. CDR3 protein: CSAKDTKATDTQYF. The DNA of the CDR3 is TGCAGTGCCAAAGACACCAAGGCCACAGATACGCAGTATTTT.

This clonotype was counted between two and nine times. The chain has TRBV11-2 and TRBJ2-3; no firm D call. Trimming removed 1 base at V and 3 bases at J, with 14 bases between. This CDR3 region has 16 residues. Germline loops: CDR1 SGHAT, CDR2 FQNNGV. The CDR3 here is CASSLVIGLGTDTQYF. In DNA form, the CDR3 reads TGTGCCAGCAGCTTAGTCATAGGGTTAGGGACAGATACGCAGTATTTT. The full variable domain, rest sourced from reference TRBV11-2 and TRBJ2-3, is EAGVAQSPRYKIIEKRQSVAFWCNPISGHATLYWYQQILGQGPKLLIQFQNNGVVDDSQLPKDRFSAERLKGVDSTLKIQPAKLEDSAVYLCASSLVIGLGTDTQYFGPGTRLTVL.

The chain couples TRBV18 to TRBJ2-1; D remains unclear. CDR3 length: 15 amino acids. V was cut by 5 bases and J by 4 bases, with 15 bases left in between. Germline V lookup: CDR1 KGHSH, CDR2 LQKENI. The CDR3: CASSLKSYSYNEQFF. Written as DNA, the CDR3 is TGTGCCAGCTCATTAAAATCCTACAGTTACAATGAGCAGTTCTTC.

This clonotype was counted ten times or more. The chain links TRBV7-2 to TRBJ2-2, with TRBD2 matching 7 bases. Per the germline V gene, CDR1 is SGHTA and CDR2 is FQGNSA. This CDR3 has 14 residues. V dropped 8 bases and J dropped 7; count of bases not matched to a gene: 10. In nucleotides, the CDR3 is TGTGCCAGCCCCGGAGGGCCGGGGGGCGGGGAGCTGTTTTTT. Protein sequence: CASPGGPGGGELFF.